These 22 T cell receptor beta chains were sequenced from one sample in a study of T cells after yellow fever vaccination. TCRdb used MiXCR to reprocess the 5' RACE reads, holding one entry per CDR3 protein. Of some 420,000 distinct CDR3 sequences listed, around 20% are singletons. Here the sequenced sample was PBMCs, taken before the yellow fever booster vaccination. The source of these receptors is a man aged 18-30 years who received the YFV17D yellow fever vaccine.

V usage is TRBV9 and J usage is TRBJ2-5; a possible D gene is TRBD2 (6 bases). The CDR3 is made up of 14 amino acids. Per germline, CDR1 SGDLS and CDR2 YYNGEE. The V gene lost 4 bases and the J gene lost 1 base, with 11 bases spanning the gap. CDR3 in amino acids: CASSNRDSQETQYF. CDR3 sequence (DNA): TGTGCCAGCAGCAACCGGGACTCCCAAGAGACCCAGTACTTC.

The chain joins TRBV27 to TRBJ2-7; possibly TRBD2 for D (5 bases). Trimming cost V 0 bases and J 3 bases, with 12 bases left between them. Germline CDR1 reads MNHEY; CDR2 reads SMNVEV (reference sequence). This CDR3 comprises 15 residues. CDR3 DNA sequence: TGTGCCAGCAGTTTATCGGCGGGCCGGGGCTACGAGCAGTACTTC. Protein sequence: CASSLSAGRGYEQYF.

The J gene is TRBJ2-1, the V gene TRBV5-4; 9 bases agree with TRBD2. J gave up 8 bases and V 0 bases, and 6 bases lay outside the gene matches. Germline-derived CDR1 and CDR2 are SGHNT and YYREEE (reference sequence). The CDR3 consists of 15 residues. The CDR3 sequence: CASSLATSGPDEQFF. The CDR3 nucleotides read TGTGCCAGCAGCTTGGCTACTAGCGGGCCGGATGAGCAGTTCTTC.

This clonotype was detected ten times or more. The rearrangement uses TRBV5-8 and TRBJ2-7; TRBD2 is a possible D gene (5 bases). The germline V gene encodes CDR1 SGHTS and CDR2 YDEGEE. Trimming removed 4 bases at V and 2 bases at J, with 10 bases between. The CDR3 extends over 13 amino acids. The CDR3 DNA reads TGTGCCAGCAGCCCCCCCGGGGCCTACGAGCAGTACTTC. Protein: CASSPPGAYEQYF.

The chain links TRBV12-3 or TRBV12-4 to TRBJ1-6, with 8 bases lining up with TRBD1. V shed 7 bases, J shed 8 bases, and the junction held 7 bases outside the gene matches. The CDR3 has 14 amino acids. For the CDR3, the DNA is TGTGCCAGCACGAACGGGGACAGGTATTCACCCCTCCACTTT. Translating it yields CASTNGDRYSPLHF.

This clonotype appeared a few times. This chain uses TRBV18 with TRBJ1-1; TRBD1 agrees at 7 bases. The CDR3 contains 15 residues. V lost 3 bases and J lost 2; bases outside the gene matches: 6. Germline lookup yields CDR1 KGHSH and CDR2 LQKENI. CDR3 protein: CASSPKGQSNTEAFF. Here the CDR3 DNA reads TGTGCCAGCTCACCGAAGGGACAGTCTAACACTGAAGCTTTCTTT.

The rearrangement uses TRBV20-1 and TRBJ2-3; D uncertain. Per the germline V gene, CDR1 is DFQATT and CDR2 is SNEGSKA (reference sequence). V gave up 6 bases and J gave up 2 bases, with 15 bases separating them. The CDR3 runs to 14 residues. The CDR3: CSATRGANTDTQYF. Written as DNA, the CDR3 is TGCAGTGCAACCCGAGGCGCAAACACAGATACGCAGTATTTT.

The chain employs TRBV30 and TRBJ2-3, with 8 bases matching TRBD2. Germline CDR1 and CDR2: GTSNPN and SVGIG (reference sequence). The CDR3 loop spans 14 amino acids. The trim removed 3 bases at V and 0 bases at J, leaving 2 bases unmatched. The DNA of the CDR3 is TGTGCCTGGAGGTTAGCGGGAAGCACAGATACGCAGTATTTT. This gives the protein CAWRLAGSTDTQYF. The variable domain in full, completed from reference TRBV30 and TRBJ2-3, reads SQTIHQWPATLVQPVGSPLSLECTVEGTSNPNLYWYRQAAGRGLQLLFYSVGIGQISSEVPQNLSASRPQDRQFILSSKKLLLSDSGFYLCAWRLAGSTDTQYFGPGTRLTVL.

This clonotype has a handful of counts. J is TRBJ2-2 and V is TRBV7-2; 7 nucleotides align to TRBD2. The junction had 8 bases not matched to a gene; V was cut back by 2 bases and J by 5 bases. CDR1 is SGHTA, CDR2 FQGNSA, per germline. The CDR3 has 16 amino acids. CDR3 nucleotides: TGTGCCAGCAGCTTAAGTCCTAGCGGTGGGACCGGGGAGCTGTTTTTT. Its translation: CASSLSPSGGTGELFF.

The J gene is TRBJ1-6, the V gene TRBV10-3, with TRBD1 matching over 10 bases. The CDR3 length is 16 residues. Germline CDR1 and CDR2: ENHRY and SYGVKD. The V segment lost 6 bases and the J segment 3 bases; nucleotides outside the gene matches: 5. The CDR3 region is CAIRPGQGNYNSPLHF. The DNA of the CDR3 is TGTGCCATCAGGCCGGGACAGGGGAACTATAATTCACCCCTCCACTTT.

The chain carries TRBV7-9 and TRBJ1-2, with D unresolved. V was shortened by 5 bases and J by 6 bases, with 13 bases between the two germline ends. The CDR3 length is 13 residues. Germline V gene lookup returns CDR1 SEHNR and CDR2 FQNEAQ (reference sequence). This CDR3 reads CASSRSQGNGYTF. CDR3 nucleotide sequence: TGTGCCAGCAGCCGGTCGCAAGGGAATGGCTACACCTTC.

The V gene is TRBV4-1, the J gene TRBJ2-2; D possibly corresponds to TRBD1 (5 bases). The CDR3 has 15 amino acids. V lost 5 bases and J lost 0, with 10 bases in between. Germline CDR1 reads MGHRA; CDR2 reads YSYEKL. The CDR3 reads CASSLEGANTGELFF. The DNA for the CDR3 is TGCGCCAGCAGCTTAGAAGGGGCGAACACCGGGGAGCTGTTTTTT.

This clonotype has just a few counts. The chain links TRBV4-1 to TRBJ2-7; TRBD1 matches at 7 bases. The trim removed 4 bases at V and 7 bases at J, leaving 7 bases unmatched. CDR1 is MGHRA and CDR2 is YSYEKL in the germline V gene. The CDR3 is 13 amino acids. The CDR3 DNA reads TGCGCCAGCAGCCGTCGACAGGGCCGGGAGCAGTACGTC. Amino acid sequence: CASSRRQGREQYV.

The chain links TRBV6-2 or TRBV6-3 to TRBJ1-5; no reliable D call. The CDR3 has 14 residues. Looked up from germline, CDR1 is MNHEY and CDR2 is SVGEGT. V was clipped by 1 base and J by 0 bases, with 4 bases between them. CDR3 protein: CASSYYNSNQPQHF. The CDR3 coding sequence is TGTGCCAGCAGTTACTACAATAGCAATCAGCCCCAGCATTTT.

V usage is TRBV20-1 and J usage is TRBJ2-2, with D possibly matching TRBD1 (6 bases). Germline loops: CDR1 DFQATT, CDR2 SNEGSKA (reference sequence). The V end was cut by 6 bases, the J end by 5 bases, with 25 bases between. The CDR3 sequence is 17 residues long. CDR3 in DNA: TGCAGTGCCTCGACAGGTCGGGGTAGGGGTGCAACCGGGGAGCTGTTTTTT. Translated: CSASTGRGRGATGELFF.

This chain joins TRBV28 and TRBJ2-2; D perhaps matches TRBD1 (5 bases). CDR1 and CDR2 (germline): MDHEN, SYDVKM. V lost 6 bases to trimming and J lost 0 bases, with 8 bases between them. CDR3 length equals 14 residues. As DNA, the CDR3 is TGTGCCAGCAGAACGACAGCGAACACCGGGGAGCTGTTTTTT. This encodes CASRTTANTGELFF.

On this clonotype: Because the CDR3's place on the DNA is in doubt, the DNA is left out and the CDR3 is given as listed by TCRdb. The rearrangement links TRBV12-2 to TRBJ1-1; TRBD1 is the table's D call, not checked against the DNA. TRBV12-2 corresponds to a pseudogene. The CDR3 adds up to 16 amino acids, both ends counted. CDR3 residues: CASRFGQGALGTEAFF.

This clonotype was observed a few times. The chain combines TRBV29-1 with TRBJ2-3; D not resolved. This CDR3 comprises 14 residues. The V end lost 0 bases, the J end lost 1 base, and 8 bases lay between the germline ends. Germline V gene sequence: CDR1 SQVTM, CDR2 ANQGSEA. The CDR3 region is CSVEDVPGTDTQYF. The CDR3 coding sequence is TGCAGCGTTGAAGACGTCCCCGGCACAGATACGCAGTATTTT.

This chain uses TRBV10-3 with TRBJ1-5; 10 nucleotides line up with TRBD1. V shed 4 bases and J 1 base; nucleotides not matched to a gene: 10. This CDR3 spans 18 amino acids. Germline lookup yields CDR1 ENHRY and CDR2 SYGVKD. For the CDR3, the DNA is TGTGCCATCAGTGCGGGACAGGGGCACAGAAGGAGCAATCAGCCCCAGCATTTT. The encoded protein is CAISAGQGHRRSNQPQHF.

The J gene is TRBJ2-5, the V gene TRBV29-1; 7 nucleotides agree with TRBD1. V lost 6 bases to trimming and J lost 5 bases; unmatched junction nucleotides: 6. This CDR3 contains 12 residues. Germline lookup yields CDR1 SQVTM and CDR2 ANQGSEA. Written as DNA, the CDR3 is TGCAGCGTGAATGACAGGGATGAGACCCAGTACTTC. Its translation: CSVNDRDETQYF. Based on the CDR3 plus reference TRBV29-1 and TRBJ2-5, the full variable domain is SAVISQKPSRDICQRGTSLTIQCQVDSQVTMMFWYRQQPGQSLTLIATANQGSEATYESGFVIDKFPISRPNLTFSTLTVSNMSPEDSSIYLCSVNDRDETQYFGPGTRLLVL.

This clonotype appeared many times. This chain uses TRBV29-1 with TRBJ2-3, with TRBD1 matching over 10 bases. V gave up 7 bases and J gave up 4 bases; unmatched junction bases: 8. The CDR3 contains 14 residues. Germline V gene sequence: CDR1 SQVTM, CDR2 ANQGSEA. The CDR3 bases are TGCAGCGCGGGGACAGGGGTTATTGCAGATACGCAGTATTTT. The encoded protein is CSAGTGVIADTQYF.

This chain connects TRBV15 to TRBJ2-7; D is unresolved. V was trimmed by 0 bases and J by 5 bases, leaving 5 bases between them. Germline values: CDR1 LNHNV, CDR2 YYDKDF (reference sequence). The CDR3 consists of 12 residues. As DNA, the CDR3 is TGTGCCACCAGCAGAGACAGGAACGAGCAGTACTTC. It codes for CATSRDRNEQYF.